The source of this T cell receptor (beta chain) is a study of shared T cell receptors in the human thymus (dated by TCRdb to the early 2020s). Broadly, across the study: The study examined how self-reactive, shared T-cell receptor alpha chains are generated in the human thymus.

The CDR3 spans 14 residues, from the cysteine through the phenylalanine. Only the CDR3 region is kept as DNA, spanning 42 bases read in frame from base 1. V is shortened by 1 base, J by 10 bases, and the region joining them spans 11 bases. From the germline V gene, CDR1 is SNHLY and CDR2 is FYNNEI. On this clone itself: Its antigen remains undetermined. No much larger clonotype is one base removed from it; base qualities were not supplied.

The library was produced with the immunoSEQ multiplex PCR assay. Held by TCRdb, this immuneACCESS table contains in-frame sequences only and omits some clones. Under half of the omission traces to an unresolved V gene where checked; the cause of the rest is unknown. This sample lists 720,000 or so clones; approximately 85% were detected once. About 0.011% of the sample rests with the top ten. These data also featured in a second study, about human thymus T cells. The second study's authors report: Donors were immunologically healthy infants undergoing open corrective cardiac surgery for congenital heart defects in Finland. The thymus tissue came from surgical resects taken out during corrective cardiac surgery. Both the thymic and the peripheral blood repertoires appeared to show biased V and J gene segment usage. Highly overlapping thymic TCR repertoires among unrelated individuals were reported in the related research. TCR alpha and beta repertoires from seven to nine infant thymus samples and a few related peripheral blood samples were characterized in the study. The infant donors were 7 to 244 days old, and the cohort included over five males and a couple of females. Thymocytes were released mechanically from tissue and stored at -70 °C as pellets of roughly 8.5-32 million cells. Genomic DNA was extracted from frozen cell pellets with a QIAsymphony instrument. TCRB and TCRAD loci were amplified from a standardized quantity of quality-controlled genomic DNA using the immunoSEQ multiplex PCR assay. Amplicons spanned the V(D)J region at a length sufficient to cover the CDR3 and identify V and J genes. The amplicons were sequenced on an Illumina platform via the commercial immunoSEQ service. Primer bias and sequencing errors were corrected as previously described, and TCRAD and TCRB definitions were based on the IMGT database. The repertoires were analysed using immunoSEQ Analyzer 3.0 and VDJTools for basic statistics, V/J segment usage, diversity estimates, rarefaction and pairwise overlap. Diversity was estimated with Chao1, ChaoE, Efron-Thisted, Shannon and inverse Simpson indices, and also on datasets down-sampled to the smallest sample. Repertoire overlap used strict matching of CDR3 nucleotide sequence, V gene and J gene, with Jaccard-based multidimensional scaling clustering. On average, thymus samples yielded hundreds of thousands of unique TCRB clonotypes, whereas blood samples yielded around 88,000.

The chain is made from TRBV2 and TRBJ1-6; a weak D assignment points to TRBD1 (6 bases agree). Sample: thymocytes. The sequence came from a girl less than two years old with a congenital heart defect. Donor details come from another sample of the same person, matched by shared clones. The CDR3 is CASSEDRESSPLHF. DNA sequence: TGTGCCAGCAGTGAAGACAGGGAGAGCTCACCCCTCCACTTT.